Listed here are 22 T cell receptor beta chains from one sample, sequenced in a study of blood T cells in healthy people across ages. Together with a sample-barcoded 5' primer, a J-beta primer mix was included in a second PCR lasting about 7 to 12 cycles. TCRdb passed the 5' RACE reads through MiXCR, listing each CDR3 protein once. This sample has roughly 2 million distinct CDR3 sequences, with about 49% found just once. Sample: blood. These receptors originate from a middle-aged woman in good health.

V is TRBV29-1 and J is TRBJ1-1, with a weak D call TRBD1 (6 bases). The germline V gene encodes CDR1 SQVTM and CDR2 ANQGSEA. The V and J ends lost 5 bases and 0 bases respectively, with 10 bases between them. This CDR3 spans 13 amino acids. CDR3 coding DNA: TGCAGCGTTCAAACAGGGATGAACACTGAAGCTTTCTTT. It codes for CSVQTGMNTEAFF.

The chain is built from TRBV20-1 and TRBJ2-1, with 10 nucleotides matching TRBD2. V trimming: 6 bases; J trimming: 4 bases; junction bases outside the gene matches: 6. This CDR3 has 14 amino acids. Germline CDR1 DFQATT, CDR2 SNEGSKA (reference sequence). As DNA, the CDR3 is TGCAGTGCCATACTAGCGGGGCCATACAATGAGCAGTTCTTC. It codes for CSAILAGPYNEQFF.

Written as DNA, the CDR3 is TGCAGTGTGGGACTGCGACTAGCCAAAAACATTCAGTACTTC. Protein sequence: CSVGLRLAKNIQYF. The chain employs TRBV20-1 and TRBJ2-4, with a weak D call TRBD2 (6 bases). The CDR3 spans 14 residues. The V gene lost 7 bases and the J gene lost 0 bases, with 13 bases spanning the gap. CDR1 is DFQATT and CDR2 is SNEGSKA in the germline V gene (reference sequence).

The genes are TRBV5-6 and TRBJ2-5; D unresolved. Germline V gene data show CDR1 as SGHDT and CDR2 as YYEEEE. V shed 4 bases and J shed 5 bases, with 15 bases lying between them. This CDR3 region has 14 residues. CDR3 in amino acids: CASSRPDQTETQYF. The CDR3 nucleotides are TGTGCCAGCAGCCGACCGGACCAGACGGAGACCCAGTACTTC.

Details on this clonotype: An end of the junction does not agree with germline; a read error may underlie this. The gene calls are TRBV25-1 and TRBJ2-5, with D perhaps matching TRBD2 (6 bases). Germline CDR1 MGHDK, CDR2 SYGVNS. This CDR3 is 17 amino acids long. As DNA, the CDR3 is TGTGTCAGCAGTGAATACTGGGGGGAAGGCCCGCTGGAGACCCAGTACTTC. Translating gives CVSSEYWGEGPLETQYF.

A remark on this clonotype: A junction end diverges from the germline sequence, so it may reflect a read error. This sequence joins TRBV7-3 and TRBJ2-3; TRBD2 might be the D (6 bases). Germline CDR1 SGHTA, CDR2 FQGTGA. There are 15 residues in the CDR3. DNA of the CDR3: TGTGCCAGCAGCCTAACCGCGGGGACCACAGATACGCAGTATTTT. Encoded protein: CASSLTAGTTDTQYF.

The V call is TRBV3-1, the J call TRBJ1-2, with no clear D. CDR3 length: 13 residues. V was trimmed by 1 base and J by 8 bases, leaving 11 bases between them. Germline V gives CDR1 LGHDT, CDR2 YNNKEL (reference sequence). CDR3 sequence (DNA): TGTGCCAGCAGCCAAGGGGCTTCCTCCGGCTACACCTTC. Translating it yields CASSQGASSGYTF.

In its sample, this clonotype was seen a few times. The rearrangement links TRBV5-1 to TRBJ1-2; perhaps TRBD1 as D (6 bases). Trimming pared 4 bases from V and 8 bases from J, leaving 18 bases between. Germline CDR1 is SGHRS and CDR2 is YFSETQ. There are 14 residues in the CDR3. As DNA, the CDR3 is TGCGCCAGCAGCCTGGACAGCGCTTCGAGGGGCTACACCTTC. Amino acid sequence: CASSLDSASRGYTF.

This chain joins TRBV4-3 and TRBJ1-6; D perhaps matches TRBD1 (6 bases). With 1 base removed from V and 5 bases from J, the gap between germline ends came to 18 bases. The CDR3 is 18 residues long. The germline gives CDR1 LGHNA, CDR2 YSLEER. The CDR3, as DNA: TGCGCCAGCAGCCAAGTCCCCGACAGGCGATTAAATAATTCACCCCTCCACTTT. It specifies CASSQVPDRRLNNSPLHF.

The CDR3: CASSSWRALGAYGYTF. The CDR3 DNA follows: TGTGCCAGCAGTTCTTGGCGGGCTTTGGGGGCTTATGGCTACACCTTC. This chain uses TRBV27 with TRBJ1-2, with D perhaps TRBD1 (6 bases). CDR3 size: 16 residues. V lost 4 bases, J lost 5 bases, and 20 bases lay in between. The V gene's germline CDR1 is MNHEY and CDR2 SMNVEV (reference sequence).

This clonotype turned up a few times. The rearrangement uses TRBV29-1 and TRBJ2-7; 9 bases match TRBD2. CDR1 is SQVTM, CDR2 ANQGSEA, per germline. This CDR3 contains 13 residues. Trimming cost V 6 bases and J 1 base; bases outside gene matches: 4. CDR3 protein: CSVPGLASYEQYF. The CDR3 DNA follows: TGCAGCGTCCCGGGACTAGCTTCCTACGAGCAGTACTTC.

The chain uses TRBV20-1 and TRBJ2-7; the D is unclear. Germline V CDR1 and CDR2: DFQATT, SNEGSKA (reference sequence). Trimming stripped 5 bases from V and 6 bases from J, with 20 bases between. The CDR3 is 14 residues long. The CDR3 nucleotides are TGCAGTGCTGCCCCGAAAGGGCTCGGCCTCGAGCAGTACTTC. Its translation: CSAAPKGLGLEQYF.

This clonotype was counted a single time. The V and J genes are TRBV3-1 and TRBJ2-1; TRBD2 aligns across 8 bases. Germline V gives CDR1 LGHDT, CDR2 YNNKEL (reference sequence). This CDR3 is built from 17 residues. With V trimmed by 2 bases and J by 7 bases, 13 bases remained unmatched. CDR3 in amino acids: CASSQYRRAGRVNEQFF. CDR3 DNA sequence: TGTGCCAGCAGCCAATATCGGAGGGCCGGGAGGGTTAATGAGCAGTTCTTC.

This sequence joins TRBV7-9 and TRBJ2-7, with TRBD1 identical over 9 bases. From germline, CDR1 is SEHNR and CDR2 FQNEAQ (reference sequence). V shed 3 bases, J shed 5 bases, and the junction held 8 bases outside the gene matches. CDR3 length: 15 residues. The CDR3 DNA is TGTGCCAGCAGCTTTTGGGGACAGGGCCTCCACGAGCAGTACTTC. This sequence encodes CASSFWGQGLHEQYF.

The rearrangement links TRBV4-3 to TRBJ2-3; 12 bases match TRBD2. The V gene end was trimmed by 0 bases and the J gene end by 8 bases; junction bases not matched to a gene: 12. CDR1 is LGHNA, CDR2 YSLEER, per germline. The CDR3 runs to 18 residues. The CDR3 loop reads CASSQDIPSGGDIGTQYF. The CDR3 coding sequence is TGCGCCAGCAGCCAAGATATCCCTAGCGGGGGGGACATAGGTACGCAGTATTTT.

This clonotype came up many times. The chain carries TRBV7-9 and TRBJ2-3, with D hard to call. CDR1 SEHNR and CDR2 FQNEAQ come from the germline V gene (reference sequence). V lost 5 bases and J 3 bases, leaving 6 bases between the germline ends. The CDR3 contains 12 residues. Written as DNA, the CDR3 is TGTGCCAGCAGCCAACCGACAGATACGCAGTATTTT. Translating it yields CASSQPTDTQYF.

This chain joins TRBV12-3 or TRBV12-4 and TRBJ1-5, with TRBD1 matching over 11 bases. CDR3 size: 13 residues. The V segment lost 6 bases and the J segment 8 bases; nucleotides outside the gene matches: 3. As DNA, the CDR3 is TGTGCCAGCAGCGGACAGGGGGCTGAGCCCCAGCATTTT. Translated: CASSGQGAEPQHF.

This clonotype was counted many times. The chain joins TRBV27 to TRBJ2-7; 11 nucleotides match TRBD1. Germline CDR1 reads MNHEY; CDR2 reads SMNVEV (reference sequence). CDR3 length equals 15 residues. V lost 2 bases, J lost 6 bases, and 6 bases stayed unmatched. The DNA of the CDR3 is TGTGCCAGCAGTTTACAGGGACAGGGGGTCGCCGAGCAGTACTTC. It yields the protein CASSLQGQGVAEQYF.

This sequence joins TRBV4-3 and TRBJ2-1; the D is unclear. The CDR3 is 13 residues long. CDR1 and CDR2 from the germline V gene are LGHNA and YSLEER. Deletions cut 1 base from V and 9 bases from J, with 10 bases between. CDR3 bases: TGCGCCAGCAGCCAAGCTTGGTCGGGTGAGCAGTTCTTC. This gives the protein CASSQAWSGEQFF.

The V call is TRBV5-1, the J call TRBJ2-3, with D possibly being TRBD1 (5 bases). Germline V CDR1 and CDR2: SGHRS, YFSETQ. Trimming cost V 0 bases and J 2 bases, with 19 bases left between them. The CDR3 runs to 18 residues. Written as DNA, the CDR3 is TGCGCCAGCAGCTTGGCGGCAGGCAGGGATCTCTCCACAGATACGCAGTATTTT. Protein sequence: CASSLAAGRDLSTDTQYF.

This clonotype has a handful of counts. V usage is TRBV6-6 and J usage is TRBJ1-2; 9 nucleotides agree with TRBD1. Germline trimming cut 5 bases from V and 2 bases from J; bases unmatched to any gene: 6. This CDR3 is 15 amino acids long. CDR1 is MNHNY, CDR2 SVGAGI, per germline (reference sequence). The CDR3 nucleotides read TGTGCCAGCAGTCGACTGGGACAGGGCAACTATGGCTACACCTTC. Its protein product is CASSRLGQGNYGYTF.

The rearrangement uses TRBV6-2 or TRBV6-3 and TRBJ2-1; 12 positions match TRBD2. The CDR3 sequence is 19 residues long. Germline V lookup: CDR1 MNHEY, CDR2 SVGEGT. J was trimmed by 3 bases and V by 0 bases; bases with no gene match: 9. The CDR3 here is CASSYSNLAGGENYNEQFF. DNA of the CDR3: TGTGCCAGCAGTTACTCGAATCTAGCGGGGGGGGAAAACTACAATGAGCAGTTCTTC.